The T cell receptor beta chain under discussion was sequenced for a study of cytomegalovirus exposure and HLA in healthy donors. About the study: From 150 million to 200 million T cells, an earlier analysis saw approximately 110 million unique TCR beta sequences.

With 60 Vbeta and 13 Jbeta primers, the PCR was carried out. The repertoire was sequenced with immunoSEQ multiplex PCR; TCRdb's copy has only in-frame clones and lacks some. The sample includes approximately 110,000 clones, about two thirds of them seen just once. Of note for this clone: What it recognizes is unknown.

CDR1 LGHNA and CDR2 YSLEER come from the germline V gene. V lost 4 bases and J lost 6, with 15 bases in between. The CDR3 length is 14 residues. Notes on the study in general: Cytomegalovirus association was listed for approximately 150 TCR beta chains.

The gene calls are TRBV4-3 and TRBJ2-5; D perhaps matches TRBD2 (7 bases). This clonotype was obtained from a young man in good health and CMV-seropositive. Material for sequencing was PBMCs. This CDR3 reads CASSPTIGGQTQYF. The CDR3 DNA reads as TGCGCCAGCAGCCCTACCATCGGGGGGCAGACCCAGTACTTC.